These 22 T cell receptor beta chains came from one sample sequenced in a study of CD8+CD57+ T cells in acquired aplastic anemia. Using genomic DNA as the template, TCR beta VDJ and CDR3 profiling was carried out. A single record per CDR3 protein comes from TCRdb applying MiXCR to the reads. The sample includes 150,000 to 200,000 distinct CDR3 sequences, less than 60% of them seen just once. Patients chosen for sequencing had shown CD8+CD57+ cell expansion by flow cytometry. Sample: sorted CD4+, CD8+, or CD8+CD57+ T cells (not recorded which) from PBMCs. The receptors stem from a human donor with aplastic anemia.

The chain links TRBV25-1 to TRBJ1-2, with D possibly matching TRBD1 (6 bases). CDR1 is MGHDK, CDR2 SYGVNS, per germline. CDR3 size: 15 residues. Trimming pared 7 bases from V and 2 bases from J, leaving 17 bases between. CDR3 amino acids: CASTVSRGPNYGYTF. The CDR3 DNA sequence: TGTGCCAGCACTGTCAGCCGGGGGCCAAACTATGGCTACACCTTC.

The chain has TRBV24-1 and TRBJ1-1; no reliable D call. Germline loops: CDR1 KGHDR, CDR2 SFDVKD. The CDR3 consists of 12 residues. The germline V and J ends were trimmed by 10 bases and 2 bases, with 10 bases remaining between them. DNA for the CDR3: TGTGCCACAAGAGGACCTAACACTGAAGCTTTCTTT. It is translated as CATRGPNTEAFF.

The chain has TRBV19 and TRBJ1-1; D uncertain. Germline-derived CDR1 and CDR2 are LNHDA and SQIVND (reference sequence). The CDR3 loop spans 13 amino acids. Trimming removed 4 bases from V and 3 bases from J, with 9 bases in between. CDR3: CASSKRGYTEAFF. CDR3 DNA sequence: TGTGCCAGTAGTAAACGGGGTTACACTGAAGCTTTCTTT.

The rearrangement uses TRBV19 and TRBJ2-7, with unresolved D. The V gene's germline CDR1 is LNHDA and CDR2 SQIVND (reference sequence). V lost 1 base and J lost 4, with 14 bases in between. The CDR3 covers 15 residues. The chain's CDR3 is CASSIVGDGSYEQYF. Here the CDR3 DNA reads TGTGCCAGTAGTATAGTAGGAGACGGATCTTACGAGCAGTACTTC.

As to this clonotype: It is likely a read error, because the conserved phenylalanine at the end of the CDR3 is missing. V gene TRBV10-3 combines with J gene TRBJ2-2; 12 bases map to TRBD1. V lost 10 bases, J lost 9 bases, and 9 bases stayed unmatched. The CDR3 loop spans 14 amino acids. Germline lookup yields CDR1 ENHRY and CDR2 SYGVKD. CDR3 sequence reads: CATGTGGVHRELFS. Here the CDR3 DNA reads TGTGCCACAGGGACAGGGGGCGTCCACAGGGAGCTGTTTTCT.

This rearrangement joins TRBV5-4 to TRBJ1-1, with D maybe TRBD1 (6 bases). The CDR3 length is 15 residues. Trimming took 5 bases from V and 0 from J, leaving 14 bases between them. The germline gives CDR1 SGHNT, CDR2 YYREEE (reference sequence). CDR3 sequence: CASRAGTTMNTEAFF. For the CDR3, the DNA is TGTGCCAGCAGGGCCGGGACAACCATGAACACTGAAGCTTTCTTT.

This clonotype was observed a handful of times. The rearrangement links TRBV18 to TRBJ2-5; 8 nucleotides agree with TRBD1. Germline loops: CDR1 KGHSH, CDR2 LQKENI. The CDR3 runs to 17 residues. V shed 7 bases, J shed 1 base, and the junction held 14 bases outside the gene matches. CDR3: CASLQKSPGQVQETQYF. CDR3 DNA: TGTGCCAGCTTACAGAAGTCCCCGGGACAGGTCCAAGAGACCCAGTACTTC.

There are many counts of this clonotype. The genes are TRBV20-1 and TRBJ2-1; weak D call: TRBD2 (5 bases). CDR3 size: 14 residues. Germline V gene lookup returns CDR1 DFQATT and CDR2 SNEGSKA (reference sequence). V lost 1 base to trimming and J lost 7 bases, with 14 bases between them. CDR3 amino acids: CSARVPNPGNEQFF. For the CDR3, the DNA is TGCAGTGCTAGAGTGCCTAACCCGGGGAATGAGCAGTTCTTC.

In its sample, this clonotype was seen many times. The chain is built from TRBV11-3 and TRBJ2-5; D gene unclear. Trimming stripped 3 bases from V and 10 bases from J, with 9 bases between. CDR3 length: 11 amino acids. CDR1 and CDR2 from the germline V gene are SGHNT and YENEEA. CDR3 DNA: TGTGCCAGCAGCTTCGGCGATGACCAGTACTTC. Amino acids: CASSFGDDQYF. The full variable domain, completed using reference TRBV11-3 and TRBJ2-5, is EAGVVQSPRYKIIEKKQPVAFWCNPISGHNTLYWYLQNLGQGPELLIRYENEEAVDDSQLPKDRFSAERLKGVDSTLKIQPAELGDSAVYLCASSFGDDQYFGPGTRLLVL.

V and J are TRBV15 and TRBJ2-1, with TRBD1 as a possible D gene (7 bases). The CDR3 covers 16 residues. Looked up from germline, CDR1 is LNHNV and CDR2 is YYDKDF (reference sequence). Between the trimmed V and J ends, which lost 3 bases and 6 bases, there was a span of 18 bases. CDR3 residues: CATSRGAGQTLNEQFF. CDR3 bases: TGTGCCACCAGCAGGGGTGCGGGACAGACCCTCAATGAGCAGTTCTTC.

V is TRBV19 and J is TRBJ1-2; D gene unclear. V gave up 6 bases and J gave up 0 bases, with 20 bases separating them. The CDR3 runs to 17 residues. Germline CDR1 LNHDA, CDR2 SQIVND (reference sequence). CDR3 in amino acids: CASRVAIFLCANYGYTF. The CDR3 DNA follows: TGTGCCAGTAGAGTGGCTATATTCTTATGTGCTAACTATGGCTACACCTTC.

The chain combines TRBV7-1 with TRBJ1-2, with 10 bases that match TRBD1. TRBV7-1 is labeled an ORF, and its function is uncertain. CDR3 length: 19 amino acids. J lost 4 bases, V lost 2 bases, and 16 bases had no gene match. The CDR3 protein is CASSSLPGTGDAGSYGYTF. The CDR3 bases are TGTGCCAGCAGCTCACTTCCCGGGACAGGGGACGCGGGTAGCTATGGCTACACCTTC.

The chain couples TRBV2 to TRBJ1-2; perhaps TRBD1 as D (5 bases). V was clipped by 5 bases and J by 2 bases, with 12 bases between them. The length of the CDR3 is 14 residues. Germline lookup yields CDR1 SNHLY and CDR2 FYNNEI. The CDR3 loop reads CASSFGAENYGYTF. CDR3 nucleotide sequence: TGTGCCAGCAGTTTCGGGGCGGAGAACTATGGCTACACCTTC. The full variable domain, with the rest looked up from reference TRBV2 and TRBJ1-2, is EPEVTQTPSHQVTQMGQEVILRCVPISNHLYFYWYRQILGQKVEFLVSFYNNEISEKSEIFDDQFSVERPDGSNFTLKIRSTKLEDSAMYFCASSFGAENYGYTFGSGTRLTVV.

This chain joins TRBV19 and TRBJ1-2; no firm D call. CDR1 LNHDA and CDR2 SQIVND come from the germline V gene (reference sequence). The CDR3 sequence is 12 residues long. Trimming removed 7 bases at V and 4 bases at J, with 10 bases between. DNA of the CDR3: TGTGCCAGTATGGAGGGTATCTATGGCTACACCTTC. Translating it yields CASMEGIYGYTF. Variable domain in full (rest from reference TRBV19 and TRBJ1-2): DGGITQSPKYLFRKEGQNVTLSCEQNLNHDAMYWYRQDPGQGLRLIYYSQIVNDFQKGDIAEGYSVSREKKESFPLTVTSAQKNPTAFYLCASMEGIYGYTFGSGTRLTVV.

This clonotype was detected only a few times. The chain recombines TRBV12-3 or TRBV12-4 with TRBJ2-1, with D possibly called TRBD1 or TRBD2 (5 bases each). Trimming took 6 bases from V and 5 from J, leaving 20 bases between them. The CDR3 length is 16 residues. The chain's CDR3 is CASSSGRRWDNNEQFF. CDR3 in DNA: TGTGCCAGCAGCTCGGGGCGCCGGTGGGATAACAATGAGCAGTTCTTC.

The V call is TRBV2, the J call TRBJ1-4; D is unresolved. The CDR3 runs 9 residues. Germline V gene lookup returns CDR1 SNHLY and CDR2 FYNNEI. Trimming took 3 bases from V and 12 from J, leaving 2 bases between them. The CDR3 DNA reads TGTGCCAGCAGTGAGGAACTGTTTTTT. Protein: CASSEELFF.

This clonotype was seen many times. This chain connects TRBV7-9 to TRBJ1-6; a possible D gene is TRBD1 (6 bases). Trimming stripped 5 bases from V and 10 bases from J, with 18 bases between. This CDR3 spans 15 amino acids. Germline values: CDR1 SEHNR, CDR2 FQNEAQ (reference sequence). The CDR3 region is CASSTATGLSSPLHF. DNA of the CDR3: TGTGCCAGCAGCACAGCGACAGGTTTGTCCTCACCCCTCCACTTT.

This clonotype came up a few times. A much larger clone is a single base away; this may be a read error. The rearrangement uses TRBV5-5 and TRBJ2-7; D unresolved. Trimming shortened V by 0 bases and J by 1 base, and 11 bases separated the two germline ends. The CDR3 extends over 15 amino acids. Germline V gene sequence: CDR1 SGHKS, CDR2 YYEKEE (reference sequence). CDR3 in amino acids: CASSLADGPSYEQYV. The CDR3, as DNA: TGTGCCAGCAGCTTGGCCGATGGTCCATCCTACGAGCAGTACGTC.

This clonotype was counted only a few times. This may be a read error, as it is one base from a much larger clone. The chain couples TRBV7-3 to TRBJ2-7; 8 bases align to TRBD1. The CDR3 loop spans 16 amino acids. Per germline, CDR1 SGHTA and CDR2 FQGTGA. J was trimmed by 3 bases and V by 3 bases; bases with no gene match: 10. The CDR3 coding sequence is TGTGCCAGCAGCTTGGGACAGGTGGGACGGATCTACGAGCAGTACTTC. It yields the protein CASSLGQVGRIYEQYF.

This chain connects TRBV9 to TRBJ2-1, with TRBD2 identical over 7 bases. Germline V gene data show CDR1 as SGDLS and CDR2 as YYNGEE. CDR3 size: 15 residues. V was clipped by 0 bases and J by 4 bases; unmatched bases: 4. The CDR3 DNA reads TGTGCCAGCAGCGTAGACGCGGGAGCATACAATGAGCAGTTCTTC. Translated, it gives CASSVDAGAYNEQFF.

The CDR3 is CASKGGTEAFF. The DNA for the CDR3 is TGTGCCAGCAAAGGAGGCACTGAAGCTTTCTTT. The V call is TRBV2, the J call TRBJ1-1; D not resolved. The CDR3 spans 11 residues. V dropped 7 bases and J dropped 4 bases, with 7 bases sitting between them. Germline values: CDR1 SNHLY, CDR2 FYNNEI. The full variable domain, with the rest looked up from reference TRBV2 and TRBJ1-1, is EPEVTQTPSHQVTQMGQEVILRCVPISNHLYFYWYRQILGQKVEFLVSFYNNEISEKSEIFDDQFSVERPDGSNFTLKIRSTKLEDSAMYFCASKGGTEAFFGQGTRLTVV.

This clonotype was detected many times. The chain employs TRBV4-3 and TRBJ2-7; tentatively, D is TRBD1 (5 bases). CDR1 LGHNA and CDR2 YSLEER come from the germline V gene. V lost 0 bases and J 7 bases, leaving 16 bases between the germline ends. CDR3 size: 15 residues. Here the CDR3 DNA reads TGCGCCAGCAGCCAAGAGGGGCCGGGTAGGGGAGAGCAGTACTTC. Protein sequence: CASSQEGPGRGEQYF.